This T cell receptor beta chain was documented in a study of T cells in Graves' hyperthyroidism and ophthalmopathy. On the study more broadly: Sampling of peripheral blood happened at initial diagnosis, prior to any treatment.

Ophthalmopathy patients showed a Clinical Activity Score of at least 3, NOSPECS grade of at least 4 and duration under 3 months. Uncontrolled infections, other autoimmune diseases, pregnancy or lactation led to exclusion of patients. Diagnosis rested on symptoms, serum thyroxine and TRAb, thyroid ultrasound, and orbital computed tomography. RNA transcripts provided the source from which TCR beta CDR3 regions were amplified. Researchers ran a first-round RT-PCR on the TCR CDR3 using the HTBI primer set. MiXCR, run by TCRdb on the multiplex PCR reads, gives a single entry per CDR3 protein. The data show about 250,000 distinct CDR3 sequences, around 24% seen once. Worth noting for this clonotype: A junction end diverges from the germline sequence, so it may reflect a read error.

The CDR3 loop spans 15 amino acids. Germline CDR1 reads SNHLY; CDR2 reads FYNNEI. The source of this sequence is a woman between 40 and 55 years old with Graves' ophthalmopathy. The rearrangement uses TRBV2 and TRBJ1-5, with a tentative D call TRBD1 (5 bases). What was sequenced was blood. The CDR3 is CASSGEAYQGQPQLF. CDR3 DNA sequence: TGTGCCAGCAGTGGGGAAGCCTATCAGGGTCAGCCCCAGCTTTTT.